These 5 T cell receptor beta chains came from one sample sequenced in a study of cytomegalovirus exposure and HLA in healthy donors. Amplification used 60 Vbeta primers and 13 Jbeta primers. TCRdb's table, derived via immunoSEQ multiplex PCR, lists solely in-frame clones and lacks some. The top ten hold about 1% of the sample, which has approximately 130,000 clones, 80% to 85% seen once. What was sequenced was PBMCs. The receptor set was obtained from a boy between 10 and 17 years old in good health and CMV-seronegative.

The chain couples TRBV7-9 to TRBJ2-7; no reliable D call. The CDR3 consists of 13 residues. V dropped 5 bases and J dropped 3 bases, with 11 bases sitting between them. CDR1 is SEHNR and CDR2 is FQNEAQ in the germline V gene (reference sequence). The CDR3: CASSRPGLYEQYF. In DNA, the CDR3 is TGTGCCAGCAGCCGCCCCGGTCTCTACGAGCAGTACTTC.

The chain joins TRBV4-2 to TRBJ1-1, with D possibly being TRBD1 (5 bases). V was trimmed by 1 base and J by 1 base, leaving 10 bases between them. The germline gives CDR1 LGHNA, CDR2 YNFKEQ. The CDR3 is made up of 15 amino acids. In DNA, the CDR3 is TGTGCCAGCAGCCAAGTCGCCCAGGGGAACACTGAAGCTTTCTTT. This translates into CASSQVAQGNTEAFF.

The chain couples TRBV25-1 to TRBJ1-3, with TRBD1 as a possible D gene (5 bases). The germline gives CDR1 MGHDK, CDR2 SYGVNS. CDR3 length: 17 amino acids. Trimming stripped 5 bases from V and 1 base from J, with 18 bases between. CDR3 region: CASSPFMGGRSGNTIYF. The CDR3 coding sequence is TGTGCCAGCAGTCCCTTCATGGGGGGTCGATCTGGAAACACCATATATTTT.

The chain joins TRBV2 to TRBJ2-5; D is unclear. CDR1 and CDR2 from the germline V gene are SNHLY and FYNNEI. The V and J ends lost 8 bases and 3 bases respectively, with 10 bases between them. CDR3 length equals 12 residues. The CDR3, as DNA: TGTGCCAGCTACCGTCAGAAAGAGACCCAGTACTTC. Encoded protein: CASYRQKETQYF.

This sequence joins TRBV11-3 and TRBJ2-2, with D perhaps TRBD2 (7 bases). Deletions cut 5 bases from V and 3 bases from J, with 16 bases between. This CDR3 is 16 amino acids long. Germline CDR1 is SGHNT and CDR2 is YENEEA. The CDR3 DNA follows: TGTGCCAGCAGCCCCCGACTAGGGGGGGACACCGGGGAGCTGTTTTTT. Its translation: CASSPRLGGDTGELFF.